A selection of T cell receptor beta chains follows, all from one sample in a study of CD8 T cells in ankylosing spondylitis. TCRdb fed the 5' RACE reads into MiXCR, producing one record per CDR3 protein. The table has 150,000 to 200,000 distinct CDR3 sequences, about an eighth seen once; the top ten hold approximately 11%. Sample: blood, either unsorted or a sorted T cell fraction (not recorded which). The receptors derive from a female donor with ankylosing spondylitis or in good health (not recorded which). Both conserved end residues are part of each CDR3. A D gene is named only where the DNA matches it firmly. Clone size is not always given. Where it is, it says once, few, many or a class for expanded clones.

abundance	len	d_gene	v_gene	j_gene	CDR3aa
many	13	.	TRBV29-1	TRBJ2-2	CSSKAVGSGELFF
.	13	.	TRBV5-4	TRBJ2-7	CASSLEGFDEQYF
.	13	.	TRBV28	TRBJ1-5	CASGPYSNQPQHF
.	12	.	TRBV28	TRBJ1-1	CASGRADTEAFF
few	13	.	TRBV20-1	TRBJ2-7	CSAPRGRVREQYF
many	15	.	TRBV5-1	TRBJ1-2	CASSLGQGMDYGYTF
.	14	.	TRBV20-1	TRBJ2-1	CSARLANSYNEQFF
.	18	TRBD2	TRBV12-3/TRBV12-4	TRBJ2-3	CTSSLAGLAGVSTDTQYF
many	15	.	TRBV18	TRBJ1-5	CASSPPDLFNQPQHF
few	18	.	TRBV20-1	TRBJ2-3	CSASSSGGEGGPTDTQYF
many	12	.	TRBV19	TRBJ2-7	CASSLGKVEQYF